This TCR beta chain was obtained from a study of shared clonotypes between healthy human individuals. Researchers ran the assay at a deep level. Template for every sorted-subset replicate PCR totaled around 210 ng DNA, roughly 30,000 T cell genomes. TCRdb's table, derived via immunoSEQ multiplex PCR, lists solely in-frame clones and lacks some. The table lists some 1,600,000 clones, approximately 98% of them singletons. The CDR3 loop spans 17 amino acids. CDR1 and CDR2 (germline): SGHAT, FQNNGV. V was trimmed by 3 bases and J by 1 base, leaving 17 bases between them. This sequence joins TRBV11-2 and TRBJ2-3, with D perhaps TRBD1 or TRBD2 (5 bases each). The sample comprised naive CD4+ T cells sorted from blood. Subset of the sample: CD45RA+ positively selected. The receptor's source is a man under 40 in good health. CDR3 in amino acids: CASSLMVRGRRTDTQYF. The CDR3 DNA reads TGTGCCAGCAGCTTGATGGTCCGGGGCAGACGCACAGATACGCAGTATTTT.